Each of the 9 T cell receptor beta chains below was sequenced from the same sample in a study of blood T cell repertoires in COVID-19. Data came from immunoSEQ multiplex PCR; TCRdb stores just in-frame clones and leaves some out. The data contain 490,000 or so clones, approximately 86% of them singletons. Sequenced: PBMCs or T cells enriched from blood (not recorded which). These TCRs come from a woman in her sixties or seventies who had recovered from COVID-19.

J is TRBJ2-1 and V is TRBV27; 14 bases align to TRBD2. There are 16 residues in the CDR3. V trimming: 3 bases; J trimming: 10 bases; junction bases outside the gene matches: 8. Germline V gene data show CDR1 as MNHEY and CDR2 as SMNVEV (reference sequence). The CDR3 nucleotides are TGTGCCAGCAGTTTCTTGACTAGCGGGGGGGCGGGAGAGCAGTTCTTC. Translating gives CASSFLTSGGAGEQFF.

The chain couples TRBV9 to TRBJ2-3, with 7 bases identical to TRBD2. The V gene end was trimmed by 0 bases and the J gene end by 0 bases; junction bases not matched to a gene: 1. Germline V gene sequence: CDR1 SGDLS, CDR2 YYNGEE. CDR3 length: 15 residues. CDR3 DNA: TGTGCCAGCAGCGTAGTTAGCGGGAGCACAGATACGCAGTATTTT. It encodes CASSVVSGSTDTQYF. The full variable domain, in which reference TRBV9 and TRBJ2-3 provide the parts outside the CDR3, is DSGVTQTPKHLITATGQRVTLRCSPRSGDLSVYWYQQSLDQGLQFLIQYYNGEERAKGNILERFSAQQFPDLHSELNLSSLELGDSALYFCASSVVSGSTDTQYFGPGTRLTVL.

This chain connects TRBV9 to TRBJ2-3; 11 positions match TRBD2. V shed 4 bases and J 2 bases; nucleotides not matched to a gene: 9. The CDR3 runs to 17 residues. In germline, CDR1 is SGDLS, CDR2 YYNGEE. CDR3 DNA sequence: TGTGCCAGCAGCCCGAGGGGACTAGCGGAGACCACAGATACGCAGTATTTT. Encoded protein: CASSPRGLAETTDTQYF.

CDR3 sequence: CASSYRDFYGYTF. The CDR3 DNA follows: TGTGCCAGCAGTTACAGGGATTTCTATGGCTACACCTTC. The V gene is TRBV5-5, the J gene TRBJ1-2; maybe TRBD1 (6 bases). The CDR3 totals 13 residues. Germline V gene data show CDR1 as SGHKS and CDR2 as YYEKEE (reference sequence). Trimming pared 5 bases from V and 4 bases from J, leaving 12 bases between. The complete variable domain, with remaining parts taken from reference TRBV5-5 and TRBJ1-2, reads DAGVTQSPTHLIKTRGQQVTLRCSPISGHKSVSWYQQVLGQGPQFIFQYYEKEERGRGNFPDRFSARQFPNYSSELNVNALLLGDSALYLCASSYRDFYGYTFGSGTRLTVV.

The V gene is TRBV29-1, the J gene TRBJ1-2; no reliable D call. Trimming shortened V by 4 bases and J by 1 base, and 7 bases separated the two germline ends. There are 12 residues in the CDR3. From germline, CDR1 is SQVTM and CDR2 ANQGSEA. The DNA of the CDR3 is TGCAGCGTTGGACTGGTTAACTATGGCTACACCTTC. Protein sequence: CSVGLVNYGYTF.

The DNA of the CDR3 is TGTGCCAGCAGCTCCGGAGGACCGCTTGGCTACACCTTC. This gives the protein CASSSGGPLGYTF. The gene calls are TRBV5-6 and TRBJ1-2; D is ambiguous. The germline V and J ends were trimmed by 3 bases and 7 bases, with 13 bases remaining between them. The CDR3 runs to 13 residues. The germline CDR1 and CDR2 sequences are SGHDT and YYEEEE.

As for this clone: This sample includes further DNA sequences coding for the same CDR3. The chain uses TRBV9 and TRBJ2-1; 8 bases match TRBD2. Germline CDR1 is SGDLS and CDR2 is YYNGEE. The junction had 3 bases not matched to a gene; V was cut back by 0 bases and J by 4 bases. This CDR3 is built from 15 residues. The CDR3 DNA reads TGTGCCAGCAGCGTAGACGGGGGGGCTTACAATGAGCAGTTCTTC. Translated, it gives CASSVDGGAYNEQFF.

J is TRBJ1-2 and V is TRBV19, with D unclear. V lost 3 bases to trimming and J lost 1 base, with 12 bases between them. Germline V lookup: CDR1 LNHDA, CDR2 SQIVND (reference sequence). This CDR3 region has 15 residues. The CDR3 protein is CASSMSGALNYGYTF. The CDR3 DNA reads as TGTGCCAGTAGTATGTCAGGCGCTCTTAACTATGGCTACACCTTC.

The CDR3, as DNA: TGTGCCAGCAGTGATTTTGGTTTACAGGTCCAGCCCCAGCATTTT. Translation: CASSDFGLQVQPQHF. V usage is TRBV2 and J usage is TRBJ1-5, with D perhaps TRBD1 (5 bases). This CDR3 is 15 amino acids long. Germline CDR1 SNHLY, CDR2 FYNNEI. V lost 3 bases and J 7 bases, leaving 16 bases between the germline ends.